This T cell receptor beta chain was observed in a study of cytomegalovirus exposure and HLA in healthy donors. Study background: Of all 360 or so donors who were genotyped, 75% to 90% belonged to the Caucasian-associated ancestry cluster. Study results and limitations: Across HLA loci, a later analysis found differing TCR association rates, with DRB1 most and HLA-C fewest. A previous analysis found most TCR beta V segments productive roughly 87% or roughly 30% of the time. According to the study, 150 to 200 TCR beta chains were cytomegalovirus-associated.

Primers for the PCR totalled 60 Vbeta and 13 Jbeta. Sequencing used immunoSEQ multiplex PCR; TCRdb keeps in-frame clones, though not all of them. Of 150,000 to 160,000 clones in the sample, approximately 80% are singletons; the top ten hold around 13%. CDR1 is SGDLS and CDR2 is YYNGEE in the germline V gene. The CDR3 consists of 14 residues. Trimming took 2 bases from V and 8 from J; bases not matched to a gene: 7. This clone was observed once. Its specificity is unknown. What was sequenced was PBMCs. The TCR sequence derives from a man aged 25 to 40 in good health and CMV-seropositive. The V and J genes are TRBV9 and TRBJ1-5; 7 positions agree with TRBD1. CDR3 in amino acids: CASSVGQRGEPQHF. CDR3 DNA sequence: TGTGCCAGCAGCGTGGGACAGCGAGGTGAGCCCCAGCATTTT.